The clone carrying this T cell receptor (beta chain) was seen a handful of times. What it binds is not known. The sample belongs to a study of response to subunit inactivated influenza vaccine. General study findings and limits: Authors suggested that a seasonal influenza vaccination recruits few new T cells each time.

The CDR3 contains 16 residues. The V end lost 6 bases, the J end lost 1 base, and 18 bases lay between the germline ends. Germline values: CDR1 SGHRS, CDR2 YFSETQ. TCRdb re-analysed the RT-PCR reads in MiXCR, keeping a single row per CDR3 protein. Of about 500,000 distinct CDR3 sequences in the sample, more than 15% were seen once. This sample comprised CD4+ T cells sorted from PBMCs, obtained roughly 24 months after vaccination. The sequence came from a man aged 45-69 years who received an inactivated influenza vaccine. The chain employs TRBV5-1 and TRBJ2-3; D gene unclear. This chain's CDR3 is CASNHAPQSRTDTQYF. The CDR3 DNA reads TGCGCCAGCAACCACGCCCCCCAGAGTCGCACAGATACGCAGTATTTT.